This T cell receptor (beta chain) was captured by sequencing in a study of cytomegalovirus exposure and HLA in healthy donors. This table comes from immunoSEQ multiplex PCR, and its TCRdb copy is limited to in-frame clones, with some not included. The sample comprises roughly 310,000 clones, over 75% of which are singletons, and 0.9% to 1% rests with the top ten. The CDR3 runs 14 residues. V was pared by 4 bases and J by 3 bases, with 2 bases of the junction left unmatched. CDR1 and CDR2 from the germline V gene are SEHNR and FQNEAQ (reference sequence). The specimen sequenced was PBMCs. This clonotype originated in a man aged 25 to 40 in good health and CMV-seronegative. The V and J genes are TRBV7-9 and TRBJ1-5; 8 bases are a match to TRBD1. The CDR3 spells CASSWTGNNQPQHF. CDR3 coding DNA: TGTGCCAGCAGCTGGACAGGGAACAATCAGCCCCAGCATTTT.